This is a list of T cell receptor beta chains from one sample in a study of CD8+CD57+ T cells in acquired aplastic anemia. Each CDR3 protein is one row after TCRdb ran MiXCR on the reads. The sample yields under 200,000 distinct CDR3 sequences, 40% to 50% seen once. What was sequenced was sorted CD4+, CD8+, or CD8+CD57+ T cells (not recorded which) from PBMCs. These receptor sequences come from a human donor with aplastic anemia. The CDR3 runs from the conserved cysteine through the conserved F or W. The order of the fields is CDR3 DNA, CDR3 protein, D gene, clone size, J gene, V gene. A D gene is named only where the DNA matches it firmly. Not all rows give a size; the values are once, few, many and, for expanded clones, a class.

DNA: TGTGCCAGTAGTATCGGGGGAGGGAACACTGAAGCTTTCTTT
CDR3: CASSIGGGNTEAFF
D: NA
size: many
J: TRBJ1-1
V: TRBV19

DNA: TGCAGTGCTAGGTCCCCGGGGACAAGAGACTACGAGCAGTACTTC
CDR3: CSARSPGTRDYEQYF
D: NA
size: many
J: TRBJ2-7
V: TRBV20-1

DNA: TGTGCCAGCAGTGAAAAAGCGGGAGGGACCTACGAGCAGTACTTC
CDR3: CASSEKAGGTYEQYF
D: TRBD2
size: many
J: TRBJ2-7
V: TRBV6-1

DNA: TGCAGTGCTAGAGATCCCCCGGGCGCTTTCTTT
CDR3: CSARDPPGAFF
D: NA
size: many
J: TRBJ1-1
V: TRBV20-1

DNA: TGTGCCACCAGTGATTACCGCCCCCCGCATACGCAACATTTT
CDR3: CATSDYRPPHTQHF
D: NA
size: once
J: TRBJ2-3
V: TRBV24-1

DNA: TGTGCCGGAGGGACTTTTCCGAATCAGCCCCAGCATTTT
CDR3: CAGGTFPNQPQHF
D: NA
size: many
J: TRBJ1-5
V: TRBV2

DNA: TGTGCCAGCAACGGAGGGATAGACTATGGCTACACCTTC
CDR3: CASNGGIDYGYTF
D: NA
size: many
J: TRBJ1-2
V: TRBV6-1

DNA: TGTGCCTGGGGGACAGGGAAAGAGACCCAGTACTTC
CDR3: CAWGTGKETQYF
D: TRBD1
size: many
J: TRBJ2-5
V: TRBV30

DNA: TGTGCCAGCAGCTTACAGCGGAGCGGGCAGTACTTC
CDR3: CASSLQRSGQYF
D: NA
size: many
J: TRBJ2-7
V: TRBV5-5

DNA: TGTGCCAGTAGTAACGGGGAGACCCAGTACTTC
CDR3: CASSNGETQYF
D: NA
size: few
J: TRBJ2-5
V: TRBV19

DNA: TGTGCCATCAGTGAAACAGGGGTGGGGGTTACACCCCTCCACTTT
CDR3: CAISETGVGVTPLHF
D: TRBD1
size: NA
J: TRBJ1-6
V: TRBV10-3

DNA: TGTGCCTGGAGTTCTGGTACCTACGAGCAGTACTTC
CDR3: CAWSSGTYEQYF
D: NA
size: NA
J: TRBJ2-7
V: TRBV30

DNA: TGCGCCAGCAGCTTTTCAGCCCAGGCTGGGGCCAACGTCCTGACTTTC
CDR3: CASSFSAQAGANVLTF
D: NA
size: NA
J: TRBJ2-6
V: TRBV5-1

DNA: TGCAGTGCTCTACAGGGGGCGCAAGAGACCCAGTACTTC
CDR3: CSALQGAQETQYF
D: TRBD1
size: NA
J: TRBJ2-5
V: TRBV20-1

DNA: TGTGCCTCTCGGGGGGCAGTGGGGCATGGCTACACCTTC
CDR3: CASRGAVGHGYTF
D: NA
size: many
J: TRBJ1-2
V: TRBV15

DNA: TGTGCCAGCAGCTCAAAAAAGGGACGGAACGGCGAGCAGTACTTC
CDR3: CASSSKKGRNGEQYF
D: NA
size: NA
J: TRBJ2-7
V: TRBV7-9

DNA: TGTGCCAGCAGCCGGACAGTGAAGGGTGAAGCTTTCTTT
CDR3: CASSRTVKGEAFF
D: NA
size: many
J: TRBJ1-1
V: TRBV3-1

DNA: TGTGCCATCAGTGAGGATGGTTTGGAGACCCAGTACTTC
CDR3: CAISEDGLETQYF
D: NA
size: NA
J: TRBJ2-5
V: TRBV10-3

DNA: TGTGCCATCAGCCAGACTAGTAGTACAGATACGCAGTATTTT
CDR3: CAISQTSSTDTQYF
D: NA
size: few
J: TRBJ2-3
V: TRBV10-3

DNA: TGTGCCAGCAGCTCGGGACAGGGAGTGATTGCCGAGCAGTACTTC
CDR3: CASSSGQGVIAEQYF
D: TRBD1
size: many
J: TRBJ2-7
V: TRBV13

DNA: TGTGCCAGCAGAGCACAGGGCTCTGGAAACACCATATATTTT
CDR3: CASRAQGSGNTIYF
D: NA
size: few
J: TRBJ1-3
V: TRBV6-2/TRBV6-3

DNA: TGTGCCAGTAGGGGGACAGGGGTGAGGGCCAACGTCCTGACTTTC
CDR3: CASRGTGVRANVLTF
D: TRBD1
size: many
J: TRBJ2-6
V: TRBV19

DNA: TGTGCCAGCAGCCCCGGGTCCACCGGCAGGGATGGCTACACCTTC
CDR3: CASSPGSTGRDGYTF
D: NA
size: NA
J: TRBJ1-2
V: TRBV4-2

DNA: TGTGCCAGCAGCGAGGGGGAGTACGAGCAGTACTTC
CDR3: CASSEGEYEQYF
D: NA
size: NA
J: TRBJ2-7
V: TRBV9

DNA: TGTGCCAGCAGTCGAACAGTCGAGCAGCCCCAGCATTTT
CDR3: CASSRTVEQPQHF
D: NA
size: once
J: TRBJ1-5
V: TRBV6-1

DNA: TGTGCCAGCACTCCAGGGGCTAGGAATTACAATGAGCAGTTCTTC
CDR3: CASTPGARNYNEQFF
D: NA
size: many
J: TRBJ2-1
V: TRBV6-1

DNA: TGCAGTGCTAGCGGCTTAAATTTCCGCCGAATTGCAGATACGCAGTATTTT
CDR3: CSASGLNFRRIADTQYF
D: NA
size: many
J: TRBJ2-3
V: TRBV20-1

DNA: TGCAGTGCTAGGCCCGCAGGGTTGGACACTGAAGCTTTCTTT
CDR3: CSARPAGLDTEAFF
D: NA
size: NA
J: TRBJ1-1
V: TRBV20-1

DNA: TGTGCCAGCAGCACCGGGGCCTTGGGGGGTCAGCCCCAGCATTTT
CDR3: CASSTGALGGQPQHF
D: NA
size: many
J: TRBJ1-5
V: TRBV6-1

DNA: TGTGCCAGCAGTGAACTAGCGGGATTAGCTACGCAGTATTTT
CDR3: CASSELAGLATQYF
D: TRBD2
size: NA
J: TRBJ2-3
V: TRBV2

DNA: TGCAGTGCGCCGACAGGGGGGGGAGAGACCCAGTACTTC
CDR3: CSAPTGGGETQYF
D: TRBD1
size: NA
J: TRBJ2-5
V: TRBV20-1

DNA: TGTGCCAGCAGCCAAGATAGGAGCGGACTAGCGGGAGGATACGAGCAGTACTTC
CDR3: CASSQDRSGLAGGYEQYF
D: TRBD2
size: many
J: TRBJ2-7
V: TRBV4-2

DNA: TGTGCCAGCAGTTCCGGCAGGGGTGATGGAAAACTGTTTTTT
CDR3: CASSSGRGDGKLFF
D: NA
size: few
J: TRBJ1-4
V: TRBV28

DNA: TGTGCCACCAGACCAGGATTGGAAGCTGTTGAGCTGTTTTTT
CDR3: CATRPGLEAVELFF
D: NA
size: NA
J: TRBJ2-2
V: TRBV15

DNA: TGTGCCAGCAGACATCCGGCGTTGGGGGCTGAAGCTTTCTTT
CDR3: CASRHPALGAEAFF
D: NA
size: many
J: TRBJ1-1
V: TRBV12-3/TRBV12-4

DNA: TGTGCTAGTGGTCCAACGCGGGAGAACACCGGGGAGCTGTTTTTT
CDR3: CASGPTRENTGELFF
D: NA
size: many
J: TRBJ2-2
V: TRBV12-5

DNA: TGTGCCAGCAGCTGGCCCTCGGGGGAGCAGTACTTC
CDR3: CASSWPSGEQYF
D: NA
size: NA
J: TRBJ2-7
V: TRBV5-4

DNA: TGTGCCGACAGCAGACAGGGAGTCCAAGAGACCCAGTACTTC
CDR3: CADSRQGVQETQYF
D: TRBD1
size: NA
J: TRBJ2-5
V: TRBV7-2

DNA: TGTGCCATCAGTAACCGGGATCTCCCTAATTCACCCCTCCACTTT
CDR3: CAISNRDLPNSPLHF
D: NA
size: NA
J: TRBJ1-6
V: TRBV10-3

DNA: TGTGCCAGCAGCGTAGAACAGGGGACTGGAAACACCATATATTTT
CDR3: CASSVEQGTGNTIYF
D: TRBD1
size: NA
J: TRBJ1-3
V: TRBV9

DNA: TGCAGTGCTGTCAGGACAGGGGCCGCCAGCACTGAAGCTTTCTTT
CDR3: CSAVRTGAASTEAFF
D: TRBD1
size: many
J: TRBJ1-1
V: TRBV20-1

DNA: TGCGCCAGCAGCTTGGCCATGGGTCGGGGCACCGGGGAGCTGTTTTTT
CDR3: CASSLAMGRGTGELFF
D: NA
size: many
J: TRBJ2-2
V: TRBV5-1

DNA: TGTGCCAGCAGCTTAGTGCCCAGCGGGAGACCAAATGAGCAGTTCTTC
CDR3: CASSLVPSGRPNEQFF
D: TRBD2
size: many
J: TRBJ2-1
V: TRBV7-2

DNA: TGTGCCACCAGTGATCGGACAGGGGAAGAGACCCAGTACTTC
CDR3: CATSDRTGEETQYF
D: TRBD1
size: NA
J: TRBJ2-5
V: TRBV24-1

DNA: TGTGCCAGCAGTTACTCGAATAGGGGGCAAGGCTATGGCTACACCTTC
CDR3: CASSYSNRGQGYGYTF
D: TRBD1
size: many
J: TRBJ1-2
V: TRBV6-5

DNA: TGTGCCAGCAGACTGACAGGGGGCCCCTACGAGCAGTACTTC
CDR3: CASRLTGGPYEQYF
D: TRBD1
size: NA
J: TRBJ2-7
V: TRBV12-3/TRBV12-4

DNA: TGCAGTGCTAGAGACTTGCTCCCCTCTGGAAACACCATATATTTT
CDR3: CSARDLLPSGNTIYF
D: NA
size: many
J: TRBJ1-3
V: TRBV20-1

DNA: TGTGCCAGCAGCTTAGCGATCGGTGGGGCCAACGTCCTGACTTTC
CDR3: CASSLAIGGANVLTF
D: NA
size: NA
J: TRBJ2-6
V: TRBV7-6

DNA: TGCAGTGCTAGCGGGGGGGGAGAAGGCTACACCTTC
CDR3: CSASGGGEGYTF
D: NA
size: many
J: TRBJ1-2
V: TRBV20-1

DNA: TGTGCCAGCAGCTTTCCTCAGGGTTCCTACAATGAGCAGTTCTTC
CDR3: CASSFPQGSYNEQFF
D: NA
size: NA
J: TRBJ2-1
V: TRBV7-6

DNA: TGCAGCGTTGAAGAGAGGGTTCAAGATTTCTTT
CDR3: CSVEERVQDFF
D: NA
size: NA
J: TRBJ1-1
V: TRBV29-1

DNA: TGTGCCAGCAGAGGGACAACTACCTCCTACGAGCAGTACTTC
CDR3: CASRGTTTSYEQYF
D: NA
size: many
J: TRBJ2-7
V: TRBV27

DNA: TGTGCCAGCAGCCAAGAGAGTGACGGGGGTGAGCAGTTCTTC
CDR3: CASSQESDGGEQFF
D: NA
size: NA
J: TRBJ2-1
V: TRBV4-2